Below are 18 T cell receptor beta chains sequenced from a single sample in a study of cytomegalovirus exposure and HLA in healthy donors. Assay used: immunoSEQ multiplex PCR; TCRdb lists only in-frame clones, some missing. The sample has 260,000 or so clones; approximately 88% are singletons. The sequencing sample was made of PBMCs. The receptors originated from a young woman in good health and CMV-seronegative.

This clone came up once. The chain couples TRBV9 to TRBJ2-7; the match to TRBD2 covers 8 bases. Unmatched junction bases numbered 5, after V lost 3 bases and J lost 0 bases. Germline assignment: CDR1 SGDLS and CDR2 YYNGEE. The CDR3 extends over 15 amino acids. The CDR3 sequence: CASSDGGGSSYEQYF. In DNA form, the CDR3 reads TGTGCCAGCAGCGACGGGGGGGGAAGCTCCTACGAGCAGTACTTC.

This sequence joins TRBV6-1 and TRBJ2-7, with TRBD2 identical over 8 bases. Germline V gene data show CDR1 as MNHNS and CDR2 as SASEGT. This CDR3 has 13 residues. V was pared by 5 bases and J by 5 bases, with 5 bases of the junction left unmatched. The CDR3 DNA reads TGTGCCAGCAGTTCCCGGGAGGGCCACGAGCAGTACTTC. Translation: CASSSREGHEQYF.

The chain links TRBV5-6 to TRBJ2-7; 7 bases map to TRBD1. The germline V gene encodes CDR1 SGHDT and CDR2 YYEEEE. J was trimmed by 6 bases and V by 6 bases; bases with no gene match: 12. CDR3 length: 14 amino acids. The CDR3 coding sequence is TGTGCCAGCACTAGCACCGGGACAGCCGTCGAGCAGTACTTC. This codes for CASTSTGTAVEQYF.

The table lists this clone with a count of one. The rearrangement joins TRBV14 to TRBJ1-1, with D maybe TRBD1 (5 bases). V lost 0 bases to trimming and J lost 4 bases, with 9 bases between them. Germline CDR1 reads SGHDN; CDR2 reads FVKESK. CDR3 size: 14 residues. CDR3: CASSQEPGGTEAFF. CDR3 DNA: TGTGCCAGCAGCCAAGAACCGGGGGGCACTGAAGCTTTCTTT.

In this sample, this clone turned up once. The CDR3 loop reads CASSFGGRNEQFF. In DNA form, the CDR3 reads TGTGCCAGCAGTTTCGGGGGGCGGAATGAGCAGTTCTTC. This rearrangement joins TRBV6-5 to TRBJ2-1; the D gene is possibly TRBD2 (7 bases). The germline gives CDR1 MNHEY, CDR2 SVGAGI. Trimming removed 4 bases at V and 7 bases at J, with 11 bases between. This CDR3 has 13 amino acids.

This clone turned up a few times. This sequence joins TRBV25-1 and TRBJ1-2; TRBD1 agrees at 7 bases. The V gene's germline CDR1 is MGHDK and CDR2 SYGVNS. The CDR3 totals 12 residues. V was clipped by 7 bases and J by 6 bases; unmatched bases: 5. The chain's CDR3 is CASIDRDDGYTF. As DNA, the CDR3 is TGTGCCAGCATAGACAGGGATGATGGCTACACCTTC.

The chain carries TRBV6-1 and TRBJ2-6, with D maybe TRBD1 (5 bases). The germline V gene encodes CDR1 MNHNS and CDR2 SASEGT. The CDR3 extends over 15 amino acids. V was shortened by 10 bases and J by 1 base, with 14 bases between the two germline ends. The CDR3 here is CATLARVSGANVLTF. The CDR3 nucleotides are TGTGCCACCCTGGCCAGGGTGTCTGGGGCCAACGTCCTGACTTTC.

This clone appeared once. As DNA, the CDR3 is TGTGCCAGTAGTCCCGGGACAGGGCGAAATGAGCAGTTCTTC. Its protein is CASSPGTGRNEQFF. The rearrangement joins TRBV19 to TRBJ2-1; 9 nucleotides match TRBD1. CDR1 LNHDA and CDR2 SQIVND come from the germline V gene (reference sequence). The CDR3 length is 14 residues. After removal of 5 bases from V and 7 bases from J, the junction contained 6 bases not matched to a gene.

The J gene is TRBJ2-2, the V gene TRBV9; 7 nucleotides agree with TRBD1. Unmatched junction bases numbered 2, after V lost 1 base and J lost 8 bases. The CDR3 is 13 residues long. Germline V gene sequence: CDR1 SGDLS, CDR2 YYNGEE. Here the CDR3 reads CASSVTGAGELFF. Written as DNA, the CDR3 is TGTGCCAGCAGCGTAACAGGGGCGGGGGAGCTGTTTTTT.

This clone turned up a few times. V usage is TRBV5-6 and J usage is TRBJ1-4; 7 bases agree with TRBD1. There are 15 residues in the CDR3. In germline, CDR1 is SGHDT, CDR2 YYEEEE. The V and J ends lost 0 bases and 5 bases, in that order; junction bases with no gene match: 4. CDR3 loop: CASSLVQGVNEKLFF. CDR3 nucleotide sequence: TGTGCCAGCAGCTTGGTCCAGGGGGTAAATGAAAAACTGTTTTTT.

The rearrangement uses TRBV5-6 and TRBJ1-6; 10 bases fit TRBD1. Germline V gene lookup returns CDR1 SGHDT and CDR2 YYEEEE. CDR3 size: 16 residues. Trimming cost V 3 bases and J 1 base; bases outside gene matches: 1. The CDR3 protein is CASSWDRGSYNSPLHF. The CDR3 region has the DNA TGTGCCAGCAGCTGGGACAGGGGATCCTATAATTCACCCCTCCACTTT. The full variable domain, completed using reference TRBV5-6 and TRBJ1-6, is DAGVTQSPTHLIKTRGQQVTLRCSPKSGHDTVSWYQQALGQGPQFIFQYYEEEERQRGNFPDRFSGHQFPNYSSELNVNALLLGDSALYLCASSWDRGSYNSPLHFGNGTRLTVT.

The rearrangement joins TRBV28 to TRBJ2-1, with D possibly TRBD1 on 5 matching bases. Germline-derived CDR1 and CDR2 are MDHEN and SYDVKM. The V gene lost 2 bases and the J gene lost 9 bases, with 11 bases spanning the gap. CDR3 length equals 13 residues. This CDR3 reads CASSLGWGGEQFF. In nucleotides, the CDR3 is TGTGCCAGCAGTTTAGGTTGGGGCGGTGAGCAGTTCTTC.

The V and J genes are TRBV9 and TRBJ2-3, with 8 bases matching TRBD2. Germline loops: CDR1 SGDLS, CDR2 YYNGEE. The CDR3 runs 16 residues. The junction had 13 bases not matched to a gene; V was cut back by 3 bases and J by 7 bases. The DNA of the CDR3 is TGTGCCAGCAGCGCCGAGCGGGAGCCTTTTTTCCATACGCAGTATTTT. Protein sequence: CASSAEREPFFHTQYF.

The V and J genes are TRBV11-2 and TRBJ2-1, with 8 bases identical to TRBD2. This CDR3 region has 16 residues. Germline-derived CDR1 and CDR2 are SGHAT and FQNNGV. The trim removed 5 bases at V and 9 bases at J, leaving 15 bases unmatched. The CDR3 here is CASSPMTSALRGEQFF. CDR3 coding DNA: TGTGCCAGCAGCCCAATGACTAGCGCACTCAGGGGTGAGCAGTTCTTC.

This chain connects TRBV7-2 to TRBJ1-2, with D perhaps matching TRBD1 (5 bases). The CDR3 totals 12 residues. Germline CDR1 and CDR2: SGHTA and FQGNSA. Trimming pared 4 bases from V and 6 bases from J, leaving 9 bases between. The CDR3 DNA reads TGTGCCAGCAGCTCGGGGGGAGATGGCTACACCTTC. Translated: CASSSGGDGYTF.

The gene calls are TRBV28 and TRBJ2-7; D unresolved. The CDR3 runs 13 residues. V lost 3 bases, J lost 1 base, and 7 bases lay in between. Germline-derived CDR1 and CDR2 are MDHEN and SYDVKM. CDR3 nucleotide sequence: TGTGCCAGCAGTTTTGGCAAATCCTACGAGCAGTACTTC. It encodes CASSFGKSYEQYF.

V is TRBV5-4 and J is TRBJ2-3, with 12 bases aligning to TRBD2. Trimming cost V 0 bases and J 3 bases; bases outside gene matches: 8. The CDR3 has 18 residues. Germline assignment: CDR1 SGHNT and CDR2 YYREEE (reference sequence). The CDR3 DNA reads as TGTGCCAGCAGCTTGGGGCTAGCGGGAGGGCCAGGGACAGATACGCAGTATTTT. Translating gives CASSLGLAGGPGTDTQYF.

The chain is built from TRBV27 and TRBJ2-2; the D gene is possibly TRBD1 (5 bases). Trimming left V 3 bases short and J 4 bases short, with 9 bases between. The CDR3 runs to 14 residues. Germline CDR1 reads MNHEY; CDR2 reads SMNVEV (reference sequence). CDR3 nucleotides: TGTGCCAGCAGTTTTCAACAGGCCACCGGGGAGCTGTTTTTT. It codes for CASSFQQATGELFF.